The entry below gives a single T cell receptor beta chain sequence along with its context. The specificity of this receptor is unknown. Base qualities are not recorded, but no much larger clone differs from it by a single base. Patients with autoimmune disease history or receiving systemic immunosuppression were excluded from the trial. In every dose cohort, peripheral blood was drawn for TCR sequencing at baseline, cycle 4 day 1, and cycle 7 day 1. Samples came from an open-label, multicenter, first-in-human phase I dose-escalation trial of ivuxolimab. Adults with locally advanced or metastatic head and neck squamous cell, hepatocellular, melanoma or renal cell carcinoma were enrolled in the trial. CD4+ and CD8+ T cells were sorted separately from peripheral blood before TCR sequencing. Genomic DNA was extracted from sorted cells for sequencing of the TCRbeta CDR3 region. TCRbeta CDR3 regions were sequenced using the immunoSEQ Assay. Here the immuneACCESS table is served through TCRdb, limited to in-frame sequences with V and J called. Missing clones are a known gap in these copies; in checked studies unresolved V genes cover under half, and the rest lacks a known reason. Within this sample are tens of thousands of clones, with roughly nine tenths of them counted one time only. About 0.31% of the sample comes from the top ten.

The data were obtained in a study of OX40 agonist ivuxolimab in advanced cancers. Turning to the overall study: The costimulatory receptor OX40 (CD134) was targeted by ivuxolimab, a fully human IgG2 agonistic monoclonal antibody. Of the approximately 50 dose-escalation patients, hepatocellular carcinoma was present in around 19, melanoma in roughly 15, renal cell carcinoma in 9 and head and neck cancer in 9. Three dose-escalation patients achieved partial responses, one with hepatocellular carcinoma and two with cutaneous melanoma. A male proportion of roughly 80% and a mean age of 60 years, ranging from 23 to 79, were recorded for the dose-escalation cohort. The monotherapy dose-escalation portion (N ≈ 50 patients) of the phase I ivuxolimab trial is reported in the paper. The point of sequencing TCRbeta in the periphery was to test whether ivuxolimab changed TCR sequence diversity and drove clonal T-cell expansion. Intravenous ivuxolimab was administered to patients every 2 weeks at six dose levels: 0.01, 0.1, 0.3, 1.5, 3 and 10 mg/kg. Prior anti-PD-1, anti-PD-L1 or anti-CTLA-4 therapy was permitted, and checkpoint inhibitors had been received by about 37% of dose-escalation patients.

General findings and caveats noted by the study authors: Clonal expansion of both CD4+ and CD8+ blood T cells was observed from baseline to week 6 at doses 0.1 to 3.0 mg/kg. Low levels of normalized T-cell clonal expansion were also shown by some nonresponding patients. The antigen specificity of the clonally expanded peripheral T cells was not determined. After ivuxolimab, CD8+ T cells had more expanded clones than CD4+ T cells on average. In the 0.1-3.0 mg/kg groups, partial responders were among the patients with the lowest normalized peripheral clonal expansion, particularly in CD8+ T cells.

V gives up 0 bases and J gives up 7 bases, and the segment between their germline ends measures 17 bases. In the germline V gene, CDR1 corresponds to SGHRS and CDR2 to YFSETQ. The CDR3 numbers 17 residues from cysteine through phenylalanine. This entry keeps only the CDR3 DNA: 51 bases, framed from base 1. The receptor comes from an adult with an advanced solid tumor such as melanoma, head and neck, liver or kidney cancer. The sample here was CD4+ or CD8+ T cells sorted from blood, taken in a trial of the OX40 agonist ivuxolimab. The sequence is built from TRBV5-1 and TRBJ1-6; the D gene is perhaps TRBD1, from 6 matching bases. The sequenced DNA is TGCGCCAGCAGCTTGGACGGGTCGGGGGCTAAAAATTCACCCCTCCACTTT. Protein translation: CASSLDGSGAKNSPLHF.